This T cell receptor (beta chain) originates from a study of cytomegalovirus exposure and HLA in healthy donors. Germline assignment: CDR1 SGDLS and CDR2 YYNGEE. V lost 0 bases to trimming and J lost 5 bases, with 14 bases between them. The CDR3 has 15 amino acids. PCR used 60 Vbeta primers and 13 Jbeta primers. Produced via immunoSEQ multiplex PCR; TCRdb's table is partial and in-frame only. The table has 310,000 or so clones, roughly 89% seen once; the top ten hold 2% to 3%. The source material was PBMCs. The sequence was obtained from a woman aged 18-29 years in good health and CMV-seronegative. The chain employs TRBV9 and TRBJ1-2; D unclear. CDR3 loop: CASSVGQTGTYGYTF. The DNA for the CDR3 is TGTGCCAGCAGCGTAGGTCAAACGGGAACTTATGGCTACACCTTC. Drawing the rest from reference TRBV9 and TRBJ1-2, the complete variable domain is DSGVTQTPKHLITATGQRVTLRCSPRSGDLSVYWYQQSLDQGLQFLIQYYNGEERAKGNILERFSAQQFPDLHSELNLSSLELGDSALYFCASSVGQTGTYGYTFGSGTRLTVV.